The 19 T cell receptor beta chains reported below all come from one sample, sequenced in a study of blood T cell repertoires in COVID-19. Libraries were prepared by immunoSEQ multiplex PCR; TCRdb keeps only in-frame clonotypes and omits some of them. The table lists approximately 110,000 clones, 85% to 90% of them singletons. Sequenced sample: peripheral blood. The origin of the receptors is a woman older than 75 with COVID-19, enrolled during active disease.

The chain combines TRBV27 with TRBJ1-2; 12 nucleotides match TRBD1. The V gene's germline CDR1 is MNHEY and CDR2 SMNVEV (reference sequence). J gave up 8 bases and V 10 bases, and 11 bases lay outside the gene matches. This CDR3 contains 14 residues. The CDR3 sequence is CAKYDGTGGGGYTF. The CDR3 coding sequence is TGTGCCAAATACGACGGGACAGGGGGCGGAGGCTACACCTTC.

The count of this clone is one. The CDR3 sequence is CASSYGEDDGNQPQHF. CDR3 coding DNA: TGTGCCAGCAGTTACGGGGAGGACGATGGCAATCAGCCCCAGCATTTT. The chain combines TRBV6-6 with TRBJ1-5; D not resolved. The germline gives CDR1 MNHNY, CDR2 SVGAGI (reference sequence). CDR3 length: 16 amino acids. The V end was cut by 2 bases, the J end by 2 bases, with 13 bases between.

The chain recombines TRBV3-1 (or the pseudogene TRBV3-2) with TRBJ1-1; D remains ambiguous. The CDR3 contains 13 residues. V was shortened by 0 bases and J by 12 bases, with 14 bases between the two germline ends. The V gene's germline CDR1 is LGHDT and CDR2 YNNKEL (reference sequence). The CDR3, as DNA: TGTGCCAGCAGCCAAGATACGGGGAGGAGGTCTTTCTTT. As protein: CASSQDTGRRSFF.

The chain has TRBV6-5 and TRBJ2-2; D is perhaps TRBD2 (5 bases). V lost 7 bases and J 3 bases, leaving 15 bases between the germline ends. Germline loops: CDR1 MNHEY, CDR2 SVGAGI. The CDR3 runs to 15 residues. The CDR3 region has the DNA TGTGCCAGCACCATATCCGGGCGGGACACCGGGGAGCTGTTTTTT. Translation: CASTISGRDTGELFF.

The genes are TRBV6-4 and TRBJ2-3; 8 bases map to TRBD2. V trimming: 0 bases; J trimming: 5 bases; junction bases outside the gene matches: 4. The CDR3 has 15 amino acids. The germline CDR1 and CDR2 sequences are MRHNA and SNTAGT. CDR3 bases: TGTGCCAGCAGTGACTCGGGGCTAGCGGGAGATACGCAGTATTTT. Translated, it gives CASSDSGLAGDTQYF.

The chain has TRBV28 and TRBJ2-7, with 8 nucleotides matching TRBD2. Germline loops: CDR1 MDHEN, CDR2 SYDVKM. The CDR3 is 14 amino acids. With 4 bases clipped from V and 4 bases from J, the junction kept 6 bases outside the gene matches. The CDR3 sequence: CASSSSGRPYEQYF. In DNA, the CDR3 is TGTGCCAGCAGTTCGAGCGGGAGACCTTACGAGCAGTACTTC.

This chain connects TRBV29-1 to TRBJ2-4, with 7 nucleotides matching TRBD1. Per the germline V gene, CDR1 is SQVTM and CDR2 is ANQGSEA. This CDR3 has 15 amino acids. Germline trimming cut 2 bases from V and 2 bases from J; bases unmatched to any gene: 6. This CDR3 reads CSVEKTGSTKNIQYF. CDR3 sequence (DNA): TGCAGCGTTGAAAAGACAGGGTCAACCAAAAACATTCAGTACTTC.

The chain's CDR3 is CASSQVLGVGEKLFF. Here the CDR3 DNA reads TGCGCCAGCAGCCAAGTACTCGGGGTTGGTGAAAAACTGTTTTTT. The chain couples TRBV4-3 to TRBJ1-4; no definite D call. The V end was cut by 1 base, the J end by 7 bases, with 13 bases between. CDR1 LGHNA and CDR2 YSLEER come from the germline V gene. There are 15 residues in the CDR3.

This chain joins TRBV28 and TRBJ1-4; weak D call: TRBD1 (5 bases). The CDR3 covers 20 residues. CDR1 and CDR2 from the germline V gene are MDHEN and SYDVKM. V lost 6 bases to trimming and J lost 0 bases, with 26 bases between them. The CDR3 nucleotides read TGTGCCAGCAGAACTGGGGCCCCAGGAGTAGCAAGTACAACTAATGAAAAACTGTTTTTT. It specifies CASRTGAPGVASTTNEKLFF.

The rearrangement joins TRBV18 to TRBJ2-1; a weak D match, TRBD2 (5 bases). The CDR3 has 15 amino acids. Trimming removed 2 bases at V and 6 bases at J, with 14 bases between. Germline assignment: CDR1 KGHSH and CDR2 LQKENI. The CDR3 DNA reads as TGTGCCAGCTCACCAATAATCGGACTTAGCAATGAGCAGTTCTTC. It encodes CASSPIIGLSNEQFF.

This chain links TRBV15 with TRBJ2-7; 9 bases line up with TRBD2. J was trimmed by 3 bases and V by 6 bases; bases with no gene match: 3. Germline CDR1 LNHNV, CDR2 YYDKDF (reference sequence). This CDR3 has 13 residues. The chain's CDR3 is CATRFSGSYEQYF. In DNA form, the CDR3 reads TGTGCCACCAGATTTAGCGGGAGCTACGAGCAGTACTTC.

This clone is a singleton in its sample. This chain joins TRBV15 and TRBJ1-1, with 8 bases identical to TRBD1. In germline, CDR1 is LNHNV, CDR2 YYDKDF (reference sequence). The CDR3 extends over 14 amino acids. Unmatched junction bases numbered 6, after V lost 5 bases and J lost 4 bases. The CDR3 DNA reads TGTGCCACCAGCCCCTTACAGGGGGGCACTGAAGCTTTCTTT. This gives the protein CATSPLQGGTEAFF. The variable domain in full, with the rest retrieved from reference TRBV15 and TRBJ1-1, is DAMVIQNPRYQVTQFGKPVTLSCSQTLNHNVMYWYQQKSSQAPKLLFHYYDKDFNNEADTPDNFQSRRPNTSFCFLDIRSPGLGDTAMYLCATSPLQGGTEAFFGQGTRLTVV.

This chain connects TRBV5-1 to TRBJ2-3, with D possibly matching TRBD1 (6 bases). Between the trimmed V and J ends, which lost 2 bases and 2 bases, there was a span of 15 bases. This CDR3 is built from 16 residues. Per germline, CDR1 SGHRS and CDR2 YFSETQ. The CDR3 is CASSLEGPGVTDTQYF. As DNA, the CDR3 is TGCGCCAGCAGCTTAGAGGGACCAGGGGTCACAGATACGCAGTATTTT.

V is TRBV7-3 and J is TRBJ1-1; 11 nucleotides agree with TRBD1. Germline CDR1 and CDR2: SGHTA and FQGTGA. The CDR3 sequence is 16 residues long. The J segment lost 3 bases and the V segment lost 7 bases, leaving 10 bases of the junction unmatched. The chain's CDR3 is CASKRTGGVGDTEAFF. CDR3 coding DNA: TGTGCCAGCAAACGGACAGGGGGCGTAGGAGACACTGAAGCTTTCTTT.

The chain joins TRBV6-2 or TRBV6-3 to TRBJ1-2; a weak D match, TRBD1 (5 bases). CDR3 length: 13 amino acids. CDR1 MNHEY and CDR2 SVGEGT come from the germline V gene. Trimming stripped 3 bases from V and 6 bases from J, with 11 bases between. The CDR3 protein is CASSYGAGDGYTF. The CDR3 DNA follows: TGTGCCAGCAGTTATGGGGCAGGAGATGGCTACACCTTC.

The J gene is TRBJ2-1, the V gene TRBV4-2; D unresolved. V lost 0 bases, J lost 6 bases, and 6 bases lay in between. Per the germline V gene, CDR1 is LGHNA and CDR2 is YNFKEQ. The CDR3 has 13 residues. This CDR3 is CASSQDFSNEQFF. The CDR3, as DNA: TGTGCCAGCAGCCAAGATTTCTCCAATGAGCAGTTCTTC.

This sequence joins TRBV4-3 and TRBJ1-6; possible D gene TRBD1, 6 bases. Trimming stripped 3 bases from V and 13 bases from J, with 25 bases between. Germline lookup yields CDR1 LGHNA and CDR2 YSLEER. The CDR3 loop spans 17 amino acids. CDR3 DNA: TGCGCCAGCAGCCACCGATCCAACCAGGGGACCCCTCTCCCCCTCCACTTT. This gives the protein CASSHRSNQGTPLPLHF.

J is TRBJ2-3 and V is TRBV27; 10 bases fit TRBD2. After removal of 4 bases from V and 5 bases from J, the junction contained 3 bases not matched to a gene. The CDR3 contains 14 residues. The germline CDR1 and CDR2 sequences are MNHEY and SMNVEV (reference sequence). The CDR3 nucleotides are TGTGCCAGCAGTTCCAGACTAGCGGGAGATACGCAGTATTTT. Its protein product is CASSSRLAGDTQYF.

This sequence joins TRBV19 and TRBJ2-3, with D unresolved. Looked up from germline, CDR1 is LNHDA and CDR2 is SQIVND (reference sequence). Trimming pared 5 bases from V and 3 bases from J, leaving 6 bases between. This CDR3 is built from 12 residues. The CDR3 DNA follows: TGTGCCAGTAGTGAGCTGACAGATACGCAGTATTTT. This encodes CASSELTDTQYF.